This T cell receptor (beta chain) was documented in a study of blood T cell repertoires in COVID-19. Study context: From the United States, Italy and Spain came samples of acute and convalescent COVID-19. PBMCs, B-cell-depleted T cells, or T cells provided the cDNA or gDNA that made up the material.

As originally analysed: How many nucleated cells were present was estimated from reference gene primer amplification. Method: immunoSEQ multiplex PCR; TCRdb's copy keeps in-frame clones and lacks some. V and J calls and clone size are as listed in that table; D and trimming were resolved from the DNA. The sample shows tens of thousands of clones, roughly 79% of them seen only once. With 1 base clipped from V and 3 bases from J, the junction kept 0 bases outside the gene matches. Looked up from germline, CDR1 is SGHAT and CDR2 is FQNNGV. The CDR3 is 14 amino acids. This chain links TRBV11-2 with TRBJ1-3; 7 bases fit TRBD1. The TCR comes from a woman aged 55-69 years with acute or convalescent COVID-19. Sequenced sample: peripheral blood. CDR3 DNA: TGTGCCAGCAGCTTAGGGACAGGTGGAAACACCATATATTTT. This gives the protein CASSLGTGGNTIYF.